The rows below give T cell receptor beta chains drawn from one sample of a study of Graves' ophthalmopathy and Graves' hyperthyroidism. MiXCR, run by TCRdb on the multiplex PCR reads, gives a single entry per CDR3 protein. The sample lists about 340,000 distinct CDR3 sequences; roughly 15% were seen once. Source material: peripheral blood. These receptors came from an adult man with Graves' ophthalmopathy. The CDR3 runs from the conserved cysteine through the conserved F or W. The D gene is left open where the match is weak. Size is stated for part of the rows, as once, few or many counts, or as a class when the clone is expanded.

j_gene | d_gene | v_gene | abundance | CDR3aa | CDR3nt
TRBJ1-2 | - | TRBV6-1 | many | CASSDLGTGRFYGYTF | TGTGCCAGCAGTGATTTGGGTACAGGGCGCTTTTATGGCTACACCTTC
TRBJ2-7 | - | TRBV5-1 | many | CASSGGESSYEQYF | TGCGCCAGCAGTGGGGGAGAAAGCTCCTACGAGCAGTACTTC
TRBJ1-1 | TRBD1 | TRBV30 | many | CAYRQGPGAFF | TGTGCCTATCGACAGGGACCTGGAGCTTTCTTT
TRBJ1-1 | TRBD1 | TRBV5-1 | many | CASSIGGQENTEAFF | TGCGCCAGCAGCATTGGGGGACAGGAGAACACTGAAGCTTTCTTT
TRBJ1-2 | - | TRBV6-1 | many | CASSEPLEYTF | TGTGCCAGCAGTGAACCCCTTGAGTACACCTTC
TRBJ2-5 | - | TRBV14 | many | CASSQLGRSEAQYF | TGTGCCAGCAGCCAATTAGGGAGGTCGGAGGCCCAGTACTTC
TRBJ2-7 | - | TRBV30 | - | CAWGKGGRAHEQYF | TGTGCCTGGGGGAAAGGAGGGCGGGCCCACGAGCAGTACTTC
TRBJ2-7 | - | TRBV10-1 | many | CASSDGGQVHEQYF | TGCGCCAGCAGTGATGGGGGCCAAGTACACGAGCAGTACTTC
TRBJ2-7 | - | TRBV6-1 | once | CASSETPRTNSYEQYF | TGTGCCAGCAGCGAAACTCCTCGGACAAACTCCTACGAGCAGTACTTC
TRBJ2-5 | - | TRBV12-3/TRBV12-4 | many | CASSLEIAMKTQYF | TGTGCCAGCAGTTTAGAGATAGCTATGAAGACCCAGTACTTC
TRBJ2-7 | TRBD1 | TRBV10-3 | many | CAIQGQFYEQYF | TGTGCCATACAGGGACAGTTCTACGAGCAGTACTTC
TRBJ1-2 | TRBD1 | TRBV12-3/TRBV12-4 | many | CASSPRQGSYYGYTF | TGTGCCAGCAGTCCCCGACAGGGTTCTTACTATGGCTACACCTTC
TRBJ1-2 | - | TRBV6-1 | - | CASGDATGYTF | TGTGCCAGCGGGGACGCGACGGGCTACACCTTC
TRBJ1-3 | TRBD1 | TRBV2 | many | CASRSPGQGTGNTIYF | TGTGCCAGCAGAAGCCCGGGACAGGGAACTGGAAACACCATATATTTT
TRBJ1-2 | - | TRBV6-5 | many | CASSYYENYGYTF | TGTGCCAGCAGTTACTACGAAAACTATGGCTACACCTTC
TRBJ2-1 | - | TRBV6-1 | many | CASSEAWSGAIEQFF | TGTGCCAGCAGTGAAGCGTGGTCGGGGGCCATTGAGCAGTTCTTC
TRBJ2-2 | - | TRBV12-3/TRBV12-4 | many | CASRQDTYTGELFF | TGTGCCAGCAGACAGGACACTTACACCGGGGAGCTGTTTTTT
TRBJ2-7 | - | TRBV6-1 | many | CASSETYEQYF | TGTGCCAGCAGTGAAACGTACGAGCAGTACTTC
TRBJ2-7 | - | TRBV4-1 | many | CASSRGLDANYEQYF | TGCGCCAGCAGCCGTGGACTGGACGCCAACTACGAGCAGTACTTC
TRBJ2-7 | TRBD1 | TRBV27 | many | CASSQLDRGNYEQYF | TGTGCCAGCAGTCAATTGGACAGGGGTAACTACGAGCAGTACTTC
TRBJ2-7 | - | TRBV7-2 | many | CASSLGDSTAYEQYF | TGTGCCAGCAGCCTCGGTGACAGTACGGCCTACGAGCAGTACTTC
TRBJ1-2 | - | TRBV6-1 | many | CASSEKGLIDYGYTF | TGTGCCAGCAGTGAAAAGGGCCTAATCGATTATGGCTACACCTTC